These 27 T cell receptor beta chains came from one sample sequenced in a study of technical replicates of blood from a few donors. The method was immunoSEQ multiplex PCR; TCRdb's version includes in-frame clones alone and lacks a portion of them. The table shows roughly 90,000 clones, with 90% to 96% occurring only once. Sample: T cells isolated from PBMCs. Source of these receptors: a human donor in good health.

J is TRBJ1-3 and V is TRBV6-1; D is undetermined. Germline values: CDR1 MNHNS, CDR2 SASEGT. The CDR3 covers 15 residues. The ends were cut back, 4 bases at V and 4 bases at J, with 14 bases in the middle. In DNA form, the CDR3 reads TGTGCCAGCAGTGTTTCGAGGGCAGGAGGAAACACCATATATTTT. Translation: CASSVSRAGGNTIYF.

The rearrangement joins TRBV27 to TRBJ2-1, with D unresolved. The CDR3 is 13 residues long. V was clipped by 3 bases and J by 4 bases, with 7 bases between them. The germline V gene encodes CDR1 MNHEY and CDR2 SMNVEV (reference sequence). CDR3 amino acids: CASSFGSYNEQFF. In nucleotides, the CDR3 is TGTGCCAGCAGTTTCGGGTCTTACAATGAGCAGTTCTTC.

In nucleotides, the CDR3 is TGTGCCAGCAGCGCCAGAAGGAGTGAAAGTGGCTACACCTTC. Translation gives CASSARRSESGYTF. V is TRBV9 and J is TRBJ1-2; D is uncertain. The CDR3 contains 14 residues. The germline V and J ends were trimmed by 3 bases and 7 bases, with 16 bases remaining between them. Germline V gene lookup returns CDR1 SGDLS and CDR2 YYNGEE.

This clone appeared once. The chain uses TRBV30 and TRBJ1-3; unclear D gene. V was trimmed by 0 bases and J by 0 bases, leaving 9 bases between them. CDR3 size: 15 residues. CDR1 and CDR2 (germline): GTSNPN, SVGIG (reference sequence). CDR3 sequence: CAWSVNLFSGNTIYF. CDR3 bases: TGTGCCTGGAGTGTAAATCTATTCTCTGGAAACACCATATATTTT. The complete variable domain, with remaining parts taken from reference TRBV30 and TRBJ1-3, reads SQTIHQWPATLVQPVGSPLSLECTVEGTSNPNLYWYRQAAGRGLQLLFYSVGIGQISSEVPQNLSASRPQDRQFILSSKKLLLSDSGFYLCAWSVNLFSGNTIYFGEGSWLTVV.

This chain uses TRBV5-8 with TRBJ2-3; 8 nucleotides align to TRBD2. CDR3 length: 14 amino acids. CDR1 is SGHTS, CDR2 YDEGEE, per germline. Trimming cost V 4 bases and J 8 bases; bases outside gene matches: 9. The CDR3 region is CASSVGLEEGTQYF. CDR3 nucleotides: TGTGCCAGCAGCGTGGGACTAGAGGAGGGTACGCAGTATTTT. Drawing the rest from reference TRBV5-8 and TRBJ2-3, the complete variable domain is EAGVTQSPTHLIKTRGQQATLRCSPISGHTSVYWYQQALGLGLQFLLWYDEGEERNRGNFPPRFSGRQFPNYSSELNVNALELEDSALYLCASSVGLEEGTQYFGPGTRLTVL.

This CDR3 reads CASSFTASNYGYTF. The CDR3, as DNA: TGTGCCAGCAGCTTTACAGCCTCAAACTATGGCTACACCTTC. The chain combines TRBV5-4 with TRBJ1-2; no clear D. CDR1 and CDR2 (germline): SGHNT, YYREEE (reference sequence). V was clipped by 2 bases and J by 2 bases, with 10 bases between them. There are 14 residues in the CDR3. Variable domain in full (rest from reference TRBV5-4 and TRBJ1-2): ETGVTQSPTHLIKTRGQQVTLRCSSQSGHNTVSWYQQALGQGPQFIFQYYREEENGRGNFPPRFSGLQFPNYSSELNVNALELDDSALYLCASSFTASNYGYTFGSGTRLTVV.

This clone was observed a few times. This chain links TRBV5-1 with TRBJ2-1, with 10 bases matching TRBD2. CDR3 size: 15 residues. V gave up 1 base and J gave up 6 bases; unmatched junction bases: 4. Germline CDR1 reads SGHRS; CDR2 reads YFSETQ. The CDR3 region is CASSLLAGDSNEQFF. The CDR3 bases are TGCGCCAGCAGCTTGCTAGCGGGGGACTCCAATGAGCAGTTCTTC.

The V gene is TRBV4-3, the J gene TRBJ2-3; perhaps TRBD2 as D (6 bases). The ends were cut back, 0 bases at V and 9 bases at J, with 10 bases in the middle. The CDR3 totals 13 residues. The germline V gene has CDR1 LGHNA and CDR2 YSLEER. CDR3: CASSQDSAGTQYF. The CDR3 nucleotides read TGCGCCAGCAGCCAAGATTCCGCGGGAACGCAGTATTTT.

DNA for the CDR3: TGTGCCAGCATTGGACAGCTGAACACTGAAGCTTTCTTT. It yields the protein CASIGQLNTEAFF. V and J are TRBV25-1 and TRBJ1-1; D possibly corresponds to TRBD1 (6 bases). Germline V gives CDR1 MGHDK, CDR2 SYGVNS. This CDR3 spans 13 amino acids. Trimming removed 7 bases from V and 0 bases from J, with 9 bases in between.

This rearrangement joins TRBV5-8 to TRBJ1-1; TRBD1 might be the D (6 bases). The germline CDR1 and CDR2 sequences are SGHTS and YDEGEE. V shed 8 bases and J shed 5 bases, with 16 bases lying between them. This CDR3 has 13 amino acids. CDR3 DNA sequence: TGTGCCAGACCCGGGTGGGGGCGAACTGAAGCTTTCTTT. Its protein is CARPGWGRTEAFF.

The V and J genes are TRBV20-1 and TRBJ1-2; D is unclear. This CDR3 spans 10 amino acids. Trimming removed 5 bases at V and 6 bases at J, with 7 bases between. Germline CDR1 DFQATT, CDR2 SNEGSKA (reference sequence). Here the CDR3 DNA reads TGCAGTGCTCCTCTTGATGGCTACACCTTC. This sequence encodes CSAPLDGYTF.

The chain uses TRBV13 and TRBJ2-5, with TRBD2 matching 7 bases. The CDR3 sequence is 15 residues long. Per the germline V gene, CDR1 is PRHDT and CDR2 is FYEKMQ (reference sequence). After removal of 5 bases from V and 4 bases from J, the junction contained 10 bases not matched to a gene. CDR3 DNA sequence: TGTGCCAGCAGCCCCCTGCGGGAGCCACGAGAGACCCAGTACTTC. Residues: CASSPLREPRETQYF.

The gene calls are TRBV10-3 and TRBJ2-7; the match to TRBD1 covers 9 bases. The CDR3 totals 13 residues. After removal of 10 bases from V and 3 bases from J, the junction contained 7 bases not matched to a gene. Germline loops: CDR1 ENHRY, CDR2 SYGVKD. The CDR3 region is CATGTGIGYEQYF. CDR3 in DNA: TGTGCCACCGGGACAGGGATTGGCTACGAGCAGTACTTC.

The chain joins TRBV29-1 to TRBJ1-1, with D maybe TRBD1 (6 bases). Germline values: CDR1 SQVTM, CDR2 ANQGSEA. CDR3 size: 14 residues. Trimming took off 3 bases at V and 1 base at J, with 12 bases between the two ends. CDR3 nucleotides: TGCAGCGTTGAGGGGGGGCAGAAGAACACTGAAGCTTTCTTT. This encodes CSVEGGQKNTEAFF.

V gene TRBV14 combines with J gene TRBJ1-3, with D hard to call. V dropped 2 bases and J dropped 0 bases, with 11 bases sitting between them. Germline CDR1 is SGHDN and CDR2 is FVKESK. This CDR3 region has 16 residues. CDR3 region: CASSQNFGNSGNTIYF. The CDR3 coding sequence is TGTGCCAGCAGCCAAAATTTTGGCAACTCTGGAAACACCATATATTTT.

The rearrangement uses TRBV9 and TRBJ2-7, with TRBD2 matching over 7 bases. The V gene end was trimmed by 0 bases and the J gene end by 1 base; junction bases not matched to a gene: 4. The CDR3 extends over 15 amino acids. Germline-derived CDR1 and CDR2 are SGDLS and YYNGEE. In DNA, the CDR3 is TGTGCCAGCAGCGTAGTCGGCGGGAGTTCCTACGAGCAGTACTTC. This codes for CASSVVGGSSYEQYF.

This chain joins TRBV9 and TRBJ2-7; tentatively, D is TRBD1 (5 bases). The CDR3 extends over 14 amino acids. V was trimmed by 4 bases and J by 2 bases, leaving 13 bases between them. The germline CDR1 and CDR2 sequences are SGDLS and YYNGEE. The DNA for the CDR3 is TGTGCCAGCAGCCCAGATGACAGTCCCTACGAGCAGTACTTC. Protein product: CASSPDDSPYEQYF.

The chain couples TRBV6-4 to TRBJ2-7; perhaps TRBD1 as D (7 bases). The ends were cut back, 4 bases at V and 6 bases at J, with 13 bases in the middle. The CDR3 has 13 amino acids. In germline, CDR1 is MRHNA, CDR2 SNTAGT. CDR3 DNA: TGTGCCAGCAGTGTGGAGGGGGCGGGCGAGCAGTACTTC. Translation gives CASSVEGAGEQYF.

The rearrangement joins TRBV4-1 to TRBJ1-1, with TRBD1 as a possible D gene (5 bases). Germline values: CDR1 MGHRA, CDR2 YSYEKL. The germline V and J ends were trimmed by 2 bases and 2 bases, with 12 bases remaining between them. The CDR3 consists of 15 residues. DNA of the CDR3: TGCGCCAGCAGCCAATCGGGGGGTTATAACACTGAAGCTTTCTTT. Protein product: CASSQSGGYNTEAFF.

J is TRBJ1-2 and V is TRBV18; D may be TRBD1 (6 bases). The CDR3 is made up of 13 amino acids. Looked up from germline, CDR1 is KGHSH and CDR2 is LQKENI. Trimming removed 3 bases at V and 7 bases at J, with 12 bases between. The DNA for the CDR3 is TGTGCCAGCTCACCGGGGGACACGAGTGGCTACACCTTC. It is translated as CASSPGDTSGYTF.

This clone came up once. The rearrangement uses TRBV6-1 and TRBJ1-2, with D perhaps TRBD1 (6 bases). Trimming removed 3 bases from V and 3 bases from J, with 11 bases in between. CDR1 MNHNS and CDR2 SASEGT come from the germline V gene. The CDR3 spans 14 residues. The CDR3 loop is CASSDGGGYYGYTF. Written as DNA, the CDR3 is TGTGCCAGCAGTGATGGGGGGGGCTACTATGGCTACACCTTC.

The CDR3 is CASSELREDNEQFF. For the CDR3, the DNA is TGCGCCAGCAGTGAGTTGCGGGAGGACAATGAGCAGTTCTTC. This rearrangement joins TRBV10-1 to TRBJ2-1; 8 bases map to TRBD2. Germline CDR1 and CDR2: WNHNN and SYGVQD (reference sequence). The CDR3 consists of 14 residues. Unmatched junction bases numbered 1, after V lost 1 base and J lost 5 bases.

V and J are TRBV28 and TRBJ1-4, with D possibly matching TRBD1 (5 bases). Germline V lookup: CDR1 MDHEN, CDR2 SYDVKM. CDR3 length: 16 residues. The V gene lost 4 bases and the J gene lost 4 bases, with 16 bases spanning the gap. CDR3 protein: CASSSISSTVNEKLFF. The CDR3 nucleotides are TGTGCCAGCAGTTCAATCTCATCGACAGTTAATGAAAAACTGTTTTTT.

Comments on this clone: Other DNA sequences in the same sample also yield this CDR3. This chain links TRBV12-2 with TRBJ2-7; the table names TRBD2, a call not compared with the DNA. TRBV12-2 is a pseudogene. This CDR3 region has 17 residues. The CDR3 region has the DNA TGTGCAAGTCGCTTAGGGATGCTAGCGGGAGCGAACTACGAGCAGTACTTC. Translating gives CASRLGMLAGANYEQYF.

The V and J genes are TRBV10-3 and TRBJ1-1; 9 bases fit TRBD1. Germline V gene sequence: CDR1 ENHRY, CDR2 SYGVKD. V shed 11 bases, J shed 1 base, and the junction held 2 bases outside the gene matches. CDR3 length: 12 residues. The CDR3 loop reads CASDRGNTEAFF. The DNA of the CDR3 is TGTGCCTCGGACAGGGGGAACACTGAAGCTTTCTTT.

The chain joins TRBV7-2 to TRBJ2-3; TRBD1 is a possible D gene (5 bases). The CDR3 totals 14 residues. Germline-derived CDR1 and CDR2 are SGHTA and FQGNSA. V was pared by 0 bases and J by 4 bases, with 8 bases between. CDR3 protein: CASSLAQGADTQYF. The CDR3, as DNA: TGTGCCAGCAGCTTAGCGCAGGGTGCAGATACGCAGTATTTT.

The chain combines TRBV6-6 with TRBJ2-7; 7 bases are shared with TRBD1. Unmatched junction bases numbered 4, after V lost 2 bases and J lost 3 bases. Germline CDR1 MNHNY, CDR2 SVGAGI (reference sequence). The CDR3 length is 14 residues. The CDR3 spells CASSYVPGGYEQYF. In DNA, the CDR3 is TGTGCCAGCAGTTACGTCCCAGGGGGCTACGAGCAGTACTTC.